This T cell receptor (beta chain) derives from a study of T cells in Graves' hyperthyroidism and ophthalmopathy. As for the study in general: Any treatment followed the collection of peripheral blood at initial diagnosis. Study-wide results and caveats: Ophthalmopathy and stable hyperthyroidism were separated by a 13 V-J model.

Out of roughly 10 ml of fresh peripheral blood came the PBMCs. Template material for amplifying TCR beta CDR3 regions consisted of RNA transcripts. RT-PCR in the first round (using the HTBI primer set) targeted the TCR CDR3. TCRdb reanalysed the multiplex PCR reads using MiXCR and keeps one entry per CDR3 protein. Of approximately 300,000 distinct CDR3 sequences listed, over 15% were seen once; the top ten hold roughly 53%. The CDR3 sequence is 15 residues long. Germline V lookup: CDR1 KGHSH, CDR2 LQKENI. Trimming took off 3 bases at V and 1 base at J, with 12 bases between the two ends. In its sample, this clonotype was seen many times. Its antigen is unidentified.

The V and J genes are TRBV18 and TRBJ1-1; tentatively, D is TRBD1 (5 bases). Material: blood. The receptor was derived from an older woman with Graves' ophthalmopathy. In DNA, the CDR3 is TGTGCCAGCTCACCGGGACGGGGAAAGAACACTGAAGCTTTCTTT. Residues: CASSPGRGKNTEAFF.